A single sample gave rise to the 20 T cell receptor beta chains below, sequenced in a study of OX40 agonist ivuxolimab in advanced cancers. Clones were sequenced by immunoSEQ multiplex PCR, and TCRdb holds only the in-frame ones, with some missing. The sample has 60,000 to 90,000 clones, roughly 90% seen once. Sequencing used CD4+ or CD8+ T cells sorted from blood, obtained in a trial of the OX40 agonist ivuxolimab. The origin of the receptors is an adult with an advanced solid tumor such as melanoma, head and neck, liver or kidney cancer.

The chain links TRBV18 to TRBJ2-6, with a weak D call TRBD1 (6 bases). Germline V CDR1 and CDR2: KGHSH, LQKENI. The CDR3 sequence is 16 residues long. Between the trimmed V and J ends, which lost 2 bases and 0 bases, there was a span of 8 bases. The CDR3: CASSPKGGSGANVLTF. The CDR3 DNA reads TGTGCCAGCTCACCAAAAGGGGGCTCTGGGGCCAACGTCCTGACTTTC.

The chain has TRBV5-1 and TRBJ1-3, with TRBD1 as a possible D gene (6 bases). Trimming left V 1 base short and J 3 bases short, with 11 bases between. CDR1 SGHRS and CDR2 YFSETQ come from the germline V gene. This CDR3 contains 15 residues. Here the CDR3 reads CASSLQGLYGNTIYF. CDR3 sequence (DNA): TGCGCCAGCAGCTTGCAGGGGCTGTATGGAAACACCATATATTTT. Drawing the rest from reference TRBV5-1 and TRBJ1-3, the complete variable domain is KAGVTQTPRYLIKTRGQQVTLSCSPISGHRSVSWYQQTPGQGLQFLFEYFSETQRNKGNFPGRFSGRQFSNSRSEMNVSTLELGDSALYLCASSLQGLYGNTIYFGEGSWLTVV.

The count of this clone is one. This sequence joins TRBV7-9 and TRBJ2-1, with D unresolved. Per germline, CDR1 SEHNR and CDR2 FQNEAQ (reference sequence). Trimming stripped 4 bases from V and 9 bases from J, with 1 base between. The CDR3 totals 9 residues. Here the CDR3 DNA reads TGTGCCAGCAGCTCTGAGCAGTTCTTC. Amino acids: CASSSEQFF. Supplemented by reference TRBV7-9 and TRBJ2-1, the full variable domain reads DTGVSQNPRHKITKRGQNVTFRCDPISEHNRLYWYRQTLGQGPEFLTYFQNEAQLEKSRLLSDRFSAERPKGSFSTLEIQRTEQGDSAMYLCASSSEQFFGPGTRLTVL.

This sequence joins TRBV7-2 and TRBJ2-1, with TRBD2 as a possible D gene (5 bases). V lost 7 bases and J lost 4, with 14 bases in between. Germline values: CDR1 SGHTA, CDR2 FQGNSA. The CDR3 runs to 14 residues. The chain's CDR3 is CASTWVAPYNEQFF. CDR3 DNA sequence: TGTGCCAGCACCTGGGTAGCGCCTTACAATGAGCAGTTCTTC.

V gene TRBV5-6 combines with J gene TRBJ1-1; tentative D call: TRBD1 (6 bases). The CDR3 has 14 amino acids. V lost 3 bases and J 2 bases, leaving 11 bases between the germline ends. The germline gives CDR1 SGHDT, CDR2 YYEEEE. DNA of the CDR3: TGTGCCAGCAGCTCCCTGACAGGCAACACTGAAGCTTTCTTT. Translated: CASSSLTGNTEAFF.

The genes are TRBV7-9 and TRBJ2-6; D not certain. The CDR3 extends over 17 amino acids. CDR1 is SEHNR, CDR2 FQNEAQ, per germline (reference sequence). With 6 bases removed from V and 0 bases from J, the gap between germline ends came to 15 bases. The CDR3 bases are TGTGCCAGCAGGCCCCCCCTTCGGCACTCTGGGGCCAACGTCCTGACTTTC. It codes for CASRPPLRHSGANVLTF.

J is TRBJ1-1 and V is TRBV6-5; D gene uncertain. Trimming removed 2 bases at V and 1 base at J, with 5 bases between. This CDR3 is 13 amino acids long. Germline loops: CDR1 MNHEY, CDR2 SVGAGI. DNA for the CDR3: TGTGCCAGCAGTTACGCGAGGAACACTGAAGCTTTCTTT. It translates to CASSYARNTEAFF.

The chain uses TRBV28 and TRBJ2-5; TRBD1 matches 10 bases. Germline values: CDR1 MDHEN, CDR2 SYDVKM. V gave up 7 bases and J gave up 5 bases; unmatched junction bases: 4. The CDR3 is 13 residues long. The CDR3: CASTPGQGETQYF. The CDR3, as DNA: TGTGCCAGCACACCGGGACAGGGGGAGACCCAGTACTTC. Together with reference TRBV28 and TRBJ2-5, the CDR3 gives the full variable domain: DVKVTQSSRYLVKRTGEKVFLECVQDMDHENMFWYRQDPGLGLRLIYFSYDVKMKEKGDIPEGYSVSREKKERFSLILESASTNQTSMYLCASTPGQGETQYFGPGTRLLVL.

The rearrangement links TRBV7-2 to TRBJ2-7; TRBD2 agrees at 8 bases. Germline V CDR1 and CDR2: SGHTA, FQGNSA. The ends lost 5 bases at V and 0 bases at J; junction bases unmatched: 3. This CDR3 has 14 amino acids. This CDR3 is CASSVTSASYEQYF. The CDR3, as DNA: TGTGCCAGCAGCGTGACTAGCGCCTCCTACGAGCAGTACTTC. Looking up the rest from reference TRBV7-2 and TRBJ2-7 gives the full variable domain: GAGVSQSPSNKVTEKGKDVELRCDPISGHTALYWYRQSLGQGLEFLIYFQGNSAPDKSGLPSDRFSAERTGGSVSTLTIQRTQQEDSAVYLCASSVTSASYEQYFGPGTRLTVT.

This clone was observed at least ten times. The chain has TRBV30 and TRBJ2-2; 12 bases line up with TRBD1. This CDR3 has 17 amino acids. Unmatched junction bases numbered 8, after V lost 0 bases and J lost 6 bases. Germline CDR1 and CDR2: GTSNPN and SVGIG (reference sequence). The chain's CDR3 is CAWSVLLGTGGSGELFF. The DNA of the CDR3 is TGTGCCTGGAGTGTTTTATTAGGGACAGGGGGCTCCGGGGAGCTGTTTTTT. The full variable domain, rest sourced from reference TRBV30 and TRBJ2-2, is SQTIHQWPATLVQPVGSPLSLECTVEGTSNPNLYWYRQAAGRGLQLLFYSVGIGQISSEVPQNLSASRPQDRQFILSSKKLLLSDSGFYLCAWSVLLGTGGSGELFFGEGSRLTVL.

This clone was found once. The chain recombines TRBV5-1 with TRBJ1-2, with TRBD1 matching 8 bases. CDR3 size: 14 residues. Germline loops: CDR1 SGHRS, CDR2 YFSETQ. The ends lost 6 bases at V and 7 bases at J; junction bases unmatched: 11. The CDR3 DNA follows: TGCGCCAGCACCCAAACCGGACAGGGAAGTGGCTACACCTTC. Protein product: CASTQTGQGSGYTF.

The J gene is TRBJ1-1, the V gene TRBV18; 9 bases map to TRBD1. This CDR3 region has 15 residues. CDR1 is KGHSH and CDR2 is LQKENI in the germline V gene. The ends lost 3 bases at V and 5 bases at J; junction bases unmatched: 7. For the CDR3, the DNA is TGTGCCAGCTCACCGACGGGACAGGGAGGGACTGAAGCTTTCTTT. The encoded protein is CASSPTGQGGTEAFF.

A few counts support this clone. J is TRBJ1-4 and V is TRBV28; no clear D. The germline CDR1 and CDR2 sequences are MDHEN and SYDVKM. This CDR3 is 14 amino acids long. The ends were cut back, 4 bases at V and 1 base at J, with 7 bases in the middle. The chain's CDR3 is CASSSAVTNEKLFF. The CDR3 DNA reads as TGTGCCAGCAGTTCCGCCGTAACTAATGAAAAACTGTTTTTT. The full variable domain, completed using reference TRBV28 and TRBJ1-4, is DVKVTQSSRYLVKRTGEKVFLECVQDMDHENMFWYRQDPGLGLRLIYFSYDVKMKEKGDIPEGYSVSREKKERFSLILESASTNQTSMYLCASSSAVTNEKLFFGSGTQLSVL.

The chain joins TRBV5-1 to TRBJ1-6, with 7 bases fitting TRBD1. After removal of 4 bases from V and 0 bases from J, the junction contained 4 bases not matched to a gene. Looked up from germline, CDR1 is SGHRS and CDR2 is YFSETQ. The CDR3 has 16 amino acids. The CDR3 region has the DNA TGCGCCAGCAGCCTACAGGGGAACTCCTATAATTCACCCCTCCACTTT. Protein product: CASSLQGNSYNSPLHF.

The rearrangement joins TRBV6-6 to TRBJ2-7; the D gene is possibly TRBD1 (5 bases). V gave up 5 bases and J gave up 2 bases, with 13 bases separating them. CDR1 is MNHNY and CDR2 is SVGAGI in the germline V gene (reference sequence). The CDR3 spans 14 residues. The CDR3: CASSQDRPAYEQYF. The CDR3 nucleotides read TGTGCCAGCAGTCAAGACAGACCCGCCTACGAGCAGTACTTC.

This chain joins TRBV6-5 and TRBJ2-7, with D possibly being TRBD1 or TRBD2 (5 bases each). Germline CDR1 is MNHEY and CDR2 is SVGAGI. CDR3 length: 13 amino acids. Trimming cost V 6 bases and J 2 bases, with 11 bases left between them. The CDR3 bases are TGTGCCAGCAGACGGGACGGAACCTACGAGCAGTACTTC. Translated: CASRRDGTYEQYF.

The table lists this clone with a few counts. This sample also contains other DNA sequences that code for the same CDR3. J is TRBJ1-1 and V is TRBV9; unclear D gene. The CDR3 runs to 13 residues. The ends were cut back, 0 bases at V and 0 bases at J, with 3 bases in the middle. From germline, CDR1 is SGDLS and CDR2 YYNGEE. The chain's CDR3 is CASSVALNTEAFF. Here the CDR3 DNA reads TGTGCCAGCAGCGTAGCCCTGAACACTGAAGCTTTCTTT.

This chain's CDR3 is CASRSGVYNEQFF. DNA for the CDR3: TGTGCCAGCAGATCGGGGGTATACAATGAGCAGTTCTTC. The chain uses TRBV7-8 and TRBJ2-1; D might be TRBD2 (6 bases). Trimming removed 6 bases from V and 4 bases from J, with 10 bases in between. CDR1 SGHVS and CDR2 FQNEAQ come from the germline V gene. This CDR3 contains 13 residues.

This clone is a singleton in its sample. The chain links TRBV19 to TRBJ1-5; D possibly corresponds to TRBD1 (6 bases). CDR1 is LNHDA, CDR2 SQIVND, per germline (reference sequence). The ends were cut back, 4 bases at V and 1 base at J, with 14 bases in the middle. This CDR3 comprises 16 residues. For the CDR3, the DNA is TGTGCCAGTAGTAATCCCGAGGGGACAAGCAATCAGCCCCAGCATTTT. Translated: CASSNPEGTSNQPQHF.

This chain links TRBV11-2 with TRBJ2-7; no firm D call. The germline gives CDR1 SGHAT, CDR2 FQNNGV. This CDR3 has 13 amino acids. The V gene lost 0 bases and the J gene lost 5 bases, with 8 bases spanning the gap. CDR3: CASSLDLPNEQYF. For the CDR3, the DNA is TGTGCCAGCAGCTTAGATCTGCCTAACGAGCAGTACTTC.